These T cell receptor beta chains were read from a single sample in a study of blood T cell repertoires in COVID-19. Profiled with immunoSEQ multiplex PCR; TCRdb holds only in-frame clones, not every one. This repertoire shows fewer than 350,000 clones, about 85% found once; its top ten account for 2% to 3%. Sequencing was done on a sample of PBMCs or T cells enriched from blood (not recorded which). Receptor source: a woman between 50 and 59 years old who had recovered from COVID-19. Both conserved end residues are part of each CDR3. A D gene is named only where the DNA matches it firmly. Clone size is given for some rows only: seen once, a few or many times, or a class if the clone is expanded.

j_call clone_size d_call cdr3_length v_call cdr3_nt cdr3_aa
TRBJ2-5 . . 18 TRBV15 TGTGCCACCAGCAGAGTTTCATCTAGGGGGGGGAAAAAAGAGACCCAGTACTTC CATSRVSSRGGKKETQYF
TRBJ2-1 . . 15 TRBV3-1/TRBV3-2 TGTGCCAGCAGCCAAGGTGCAGGGGTTTACAATGAGCAGTTCTTC CASSQGAGVYNEQFF
TRBJ1-4 . . 13 TRBV30 TGTGCCTGGAGGGAGGGGACTAATGAAAAACTGTTTTTT CAWREGTNEKLFF
TRBJ2-1 . . 15 TRBV12-5 TGTGCTAGTGGTTTTGGGGGGGGGCTGGATAATGAGCAGTTCTTC CASGFGGGLDNEQFF
TRBJ2-5 . TRBD1 15 TRBV6-4 TGTGCCAGCAGACCGACAGGGGGCAGGGATGAGACCCAGTACTTC CASRPTGGRDETQYF
TRBJ2-1 . TRBD2 16 TRBV9 TGTGCCAGCAGCGGAGAGCTAGCGGGAATGTACAATGAGCAGTTCTTC CASSGELAGMYNEQFF
TRBJ1-1 . TRBD1 19 TRBV7-9 TGTGCCAGCAGCTCGCCTACGTTGGGGACAGGGGATATGAACACTGAAGCTTTCTTT CASSSPTLGTGDMNTEAFF
TRBJ2-2 . TRBD1 16 TRBV24-1 TGTGCCACCAGTGAAACCACAGGGGGATACACCGGGGAGCTGTTTTTT CATSETTGGYTGELFF
TRBJ2-1 few . 16 TRBV20-1 TGCAGTGCTAGTTACTCACTCGGGACAAACAACAATGAGCAGTTCTTC CSASYSLGTNNNEQFF
TRBJ2-7 few TRBD1 13 TRBV7-9 TGTGCCACCACCGGACAGGATCCCTACGAGCAGTACTTC CATTGQDPYEQYF
TRBJ2-3 once . 16 TRBV4-3 TGCGCCAGCAGCCAAGGTTTGCGGAGCGACACAGATACGCAGTATTTT CASSQGLRSDTDTQYF